This TCR beta chain came from a study of control samples from healthy donors and cancer patients. Clones were read by immunoSEQ multiplex PCR, and TCRdb kept only the in-frame ones, dropping some. The table lists around 200,000 clones, 90% to 95% of them singletons. The CDR3 is made up of 15 amino acids. V lost 6 bases, J lost 2 bases, and 13 bases lay in between. Germline V lookup: CDR1 WSHSY, CDR2 SAAADI. This TCR was recovered from a man aged 50 or older in good health. V usage is TRBV10-2 and J usage is TRBJ2-2; weak D call: TRBD1 (6 bases). Material: blood. CDR3 coding DNA: TGCGCCAGCAGGACCGACAGGATTAACACCGGGGAGCTGTTTTTT. It yields the protein CASRTDRINTGELFF.